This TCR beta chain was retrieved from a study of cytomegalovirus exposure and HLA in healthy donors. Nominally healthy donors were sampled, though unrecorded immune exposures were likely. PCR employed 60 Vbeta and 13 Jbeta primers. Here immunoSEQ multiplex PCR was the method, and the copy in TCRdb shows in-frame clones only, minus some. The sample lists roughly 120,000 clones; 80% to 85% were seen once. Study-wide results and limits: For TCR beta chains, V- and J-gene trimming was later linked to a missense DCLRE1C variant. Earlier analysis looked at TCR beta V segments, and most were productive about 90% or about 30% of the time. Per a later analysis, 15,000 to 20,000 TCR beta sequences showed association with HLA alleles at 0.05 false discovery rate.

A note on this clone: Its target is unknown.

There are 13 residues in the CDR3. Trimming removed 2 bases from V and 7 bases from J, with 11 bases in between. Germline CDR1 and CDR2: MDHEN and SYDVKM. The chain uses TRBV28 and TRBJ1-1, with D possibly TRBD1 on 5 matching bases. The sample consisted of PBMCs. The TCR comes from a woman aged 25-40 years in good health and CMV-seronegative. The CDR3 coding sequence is TGTGCCAGCAGTTTAGAGGGGCGGGGTGAAGCTTTCTTT. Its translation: CASSLEGRGEAFF.